The TCR beta chain described here comes from a study of Ad26.COV2.S vaccination and SARS-CoV-2 variants. Study at large: A COV1001 Ad26.COV2.S trial-arm participant provided the sample.

The assay was immunoSEQ multiplex PCR, and TCRdb's table has in-frame clones only and misses some. The table records hundreds of thousands of clones, 88% of them present only once. Treatment in this sample: 15 to 20 received Ad26.COV2.S at low or high dose, single or two shots; a few received placebo; per-sample allocation not given. Each sample was drawn 63 days after the first injection (of vaccine or placebo). The receptor comes from a person between 18 and 60 years old who received the Ad26.COV2.S COVID-19 vaccine or a placebo. The specimen was peripheral blood, collected in a trial of Ad26.COV2.S vaccine versus placebo.

In nucleotides, the CDR3 is TGTGCCAGCAGCTCTACAGGGCTGGGCTACACCTTC. Translated, it gives CASSSTGLGYTF. The rearrangement joins TRBV7-3 to TRBJ1-2, with a possible D match to TRBD1 (6 bases). V dropped 4 bases and J dropped 8 bases, with 11 bases sitting between them. Germline CDR1 reads SGHTA; CDR2 reads FQGTGA. This CDR3 comprises 12 residues. Supplemented by reference TRBV7-3 and TRBJ1-2, the full variable domain reads GAGVSQTPSNKVTEKGKYVELRCDPISGHTALYWYRQSLGQGPEFLIYFQGTGAADDSGLPNDRFFAVRPEGSVSTLKIQRTERGDSAVYLCASSSTGLGYTFGSGTRLTVV.